This TCR beta chain was identified during a study of CD8+ T cells in alopecia areata. As for the study in general: Among treated patients, oral tofacitinib was administered at 5 to 10 mg twice daily. Whole-study results and caveats: Against the mouse data, patients shared TCRs less clearly, possibly for HLA reasons. Especially in alopecia totalis/universalis, lesional scalp showed greater clonality than normal scalp did.

Trimming left V 4 bases short and J 8 bases short, with 8 bases between. The germline gives CDR1 SEHNR, CDR2 FQNEAQ (reference sequence). There are 12 residues in the CDR3. Alopecia areata patients gave lesional scalp punch biopsies and peripheral blood samples. The table lists this clone with a few counts. Its antigen remains unidentified. cDNA serving as the sequencing template came from extracted, reverse transcribed RNA. Data came from immunoSEQ multiplex PCR; TCRdb stores just in-frame clones and leaves some out. The table shows some 170,000 clones, with approximately 65% occurring only once. The rearrangement joins TRBV7-9 to TRBJ1-4; no clear D gene. This clonotype was obtained from a human donor with alopecia areata. The starting material was CD8+ T cells sorted from blood, obtained at week 0. This CDR3 reads CASSSASEKLFF. CDR3 bases: TGTGCCAGCAGCTCCGCCTCCGAAAAACTGTTTTTT.